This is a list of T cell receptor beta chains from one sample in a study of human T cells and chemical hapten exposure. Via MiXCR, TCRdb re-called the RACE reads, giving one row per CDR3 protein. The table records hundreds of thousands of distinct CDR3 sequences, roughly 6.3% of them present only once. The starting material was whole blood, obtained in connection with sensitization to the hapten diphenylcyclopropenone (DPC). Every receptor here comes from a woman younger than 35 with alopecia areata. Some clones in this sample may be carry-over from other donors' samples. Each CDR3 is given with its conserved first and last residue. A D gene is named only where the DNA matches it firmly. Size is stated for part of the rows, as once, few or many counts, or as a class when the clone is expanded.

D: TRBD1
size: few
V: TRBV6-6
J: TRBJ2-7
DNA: TGTGCCAGCAGACCCGGGACAGTCTACGAGCAGTACTTC
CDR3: CASRPGTVYEQYF

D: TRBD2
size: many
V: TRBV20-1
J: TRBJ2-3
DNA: TGCAGTGCTGCGGGGGGGACAGATACGCAGTATTTT
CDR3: CSAAGGTDTQYF

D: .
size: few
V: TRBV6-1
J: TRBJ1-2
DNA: TGTGCCAGCAGTGAAGTCCCGATGGGGGACTATGGCTACACCTTC
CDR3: CASSEVPMGDYGYTF

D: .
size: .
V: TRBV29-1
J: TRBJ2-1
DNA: TGCAGCGCTGATCTACAGGGGGGGAATGAGCAGTTCTTC
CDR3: CSADLQGGNEQFF

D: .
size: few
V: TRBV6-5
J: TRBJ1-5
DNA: TGTGCCAGCAGTTACGGCCAGATCAATCAGCCCCAGCATTTT
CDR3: CASSYGQINQPQHF

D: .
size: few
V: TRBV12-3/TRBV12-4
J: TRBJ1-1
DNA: TGTGCCAGCAGTTTATATCAGGGTTCTTGGACTGAAGCTTTCTTT
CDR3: CASSLYQGSWTEAFF

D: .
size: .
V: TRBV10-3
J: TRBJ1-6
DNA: TGTGCCATCAGTGAAGGCGAGGCAGGGGATTCACCCCTCCACTTT
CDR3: CAISEGEAGDSPLHF

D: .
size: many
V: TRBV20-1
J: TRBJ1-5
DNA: TGCAGTGCCCAATTGACTCAGCCGTACAATCAGCCCCAGCATTTT
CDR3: CSAQLTQPYNQPQHF

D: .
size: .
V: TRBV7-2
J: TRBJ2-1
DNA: TGTGCCAGCAGCCTAATGGGAGGTCGGTACAATGAGCAGTTCTTC
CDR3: CASSLMGGRYNEQFF

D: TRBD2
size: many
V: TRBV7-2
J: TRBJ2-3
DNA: TGTGCCAGCAGCCCCATAGCGGGGGGCGGAGATACGCAGTATTTT
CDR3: CASSPIAGGGDTQYF

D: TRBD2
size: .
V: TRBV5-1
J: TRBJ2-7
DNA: TGCGCCAGCAGCCTCTATGGAGGACTAGCGGGGGGAGACGAGCAGTACTTC
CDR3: CASSLYGGLAGGDEQYF

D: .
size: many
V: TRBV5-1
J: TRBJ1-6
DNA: TGCGCCAGCAGGCAGTCTAATTCACCCCTCCACTTT
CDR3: CASRQSNSPLHF

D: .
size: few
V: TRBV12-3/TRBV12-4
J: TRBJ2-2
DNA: TGTGCCAGCAGTAGTCCAGGACCCGCGAACACCGGGGAGCTGTTTTTT
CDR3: CASSSPGPANTGELFF

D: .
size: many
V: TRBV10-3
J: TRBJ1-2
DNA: TGTGCCATCAGTGAGGAGCACCCGTATGGCTACACCTTC
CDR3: CAISEEHPYGYTF

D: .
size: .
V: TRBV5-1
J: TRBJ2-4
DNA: TGCGCCAGCAGCGTAGAACTAGGAGATAGGGGCATTCAGTACTTC
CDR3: CASSVELGDRGIQYF

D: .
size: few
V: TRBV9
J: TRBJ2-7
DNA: TGTGCCAGCAGTGCCGGGGGCACCATTACCAACTACGAGCAGTACTTC
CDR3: CASSAGGTITNYEQYF

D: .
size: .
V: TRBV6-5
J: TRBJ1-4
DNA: TGTGCCAGCAGTTTTACCCCAACTAATGAAAAACTGTTTTTT
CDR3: CASSFTPTNEKLFF

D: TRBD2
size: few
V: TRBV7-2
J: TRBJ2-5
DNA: TGTGCCAGCAGCTTAGAATACCTGGCGGGGGGGCGGAACGAAGAGACCCAGTACTTC
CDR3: CASSLEYLAGGRNEETQYF

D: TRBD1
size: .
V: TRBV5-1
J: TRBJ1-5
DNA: TGCGCCAGGTGGGACAGGGGCGCAGCCCAGCATTTT
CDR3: CARWDRGAAQHF

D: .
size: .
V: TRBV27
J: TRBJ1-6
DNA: TGTGCCAGCAGTTCATCACAGGGAGTGAATTCACCCCTCCACTTT
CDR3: CASSSSQGVNSPLHF

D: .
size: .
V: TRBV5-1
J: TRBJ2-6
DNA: TGCGCCAGCAGCGGTGGGGTCTCCCTTTCCTCTGGGGCCAACGTCCTGACTTTC
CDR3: CASSGGVSLSSGANVLTF

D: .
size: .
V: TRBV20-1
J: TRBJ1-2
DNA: TGCAGTGTTCGGGGTAGCTATGGCTACACCTTC
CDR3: CSVRGSYGYTF

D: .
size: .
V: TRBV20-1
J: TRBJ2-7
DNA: TGCAGTGCTAGAGACGTAAACCGGGAACCCTACGAGCAGTACTTC
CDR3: CSARDVNREPYEQYF

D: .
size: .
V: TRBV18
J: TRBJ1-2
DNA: TGTGCCAGCTCACCAAACCCAGGGAGGACGAAAGGCTACACCTTC
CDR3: CASSPNPGRTKGYTF

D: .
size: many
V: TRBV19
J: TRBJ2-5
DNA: TGTGCCAGTAGTATGGGAGAGACCCAGTACTTC
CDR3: CASSMGETQYF

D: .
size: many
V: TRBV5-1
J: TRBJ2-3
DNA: TGCGCCAGCAGCTTCGACCCTAGCACAGATACGCAGTATTTT
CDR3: CASSFDPSTDTQYF

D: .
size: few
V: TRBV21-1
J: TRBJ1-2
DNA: TGTGCCAGCAGCGCAAAAGGACAGGGGTTGGCGGACTATGGCTACACCTTC
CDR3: CASSAKGQGLADYGYTF

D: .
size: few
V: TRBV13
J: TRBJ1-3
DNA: TGTGCCAGCAGCTCTGCCCGGGGGGGAGGAAACACCATATATTTT
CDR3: CASSSARGGGNTIYF

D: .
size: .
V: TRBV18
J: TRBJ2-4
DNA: TGTGCCAGCTCACCACCAGGGGTTAACCGACCTCTTCAAGCCAAAAACATTCAGTACTTC
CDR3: CASSPPGVNRPLQAKNIQYF

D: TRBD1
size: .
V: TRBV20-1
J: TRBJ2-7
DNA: TGCAGTGCTCGCCGGGACAGGGGGCAGGGAGAGCAGTACTTC
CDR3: CSARRDRGQGEQYF

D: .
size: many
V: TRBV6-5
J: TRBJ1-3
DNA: TGTGCCAGCAGCGACATCAGTTCCCCGCACACCATATATTTT
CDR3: CASSDISSPHTIYF

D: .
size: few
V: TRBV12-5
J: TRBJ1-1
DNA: TGTGCTAGTGGCGACGAGGACACTGAAGCTTTCTTT
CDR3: CASGDEDTEAFF

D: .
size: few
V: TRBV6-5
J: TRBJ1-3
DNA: TGTGCCAGCAGTTACTCTGAGGGTGCCACCATATATTTT
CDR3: CASSYSEGATIYF

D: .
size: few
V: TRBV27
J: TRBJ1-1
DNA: TGTGCCAGCAGTCTTCAGGGGCCCATGAACACTGAAGCTTTCTTT
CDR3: CASSLQGPMNTEAFF

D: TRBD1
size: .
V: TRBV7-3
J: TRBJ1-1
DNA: TGTGCCAGCAGCTTAACCGGACAGGGTGAGGCTTTCTTT
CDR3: CASSLTGQGEAFF

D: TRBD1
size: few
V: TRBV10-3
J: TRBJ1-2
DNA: TGTGCCATCCGACAGGGGTTAGACTATGGCTACACCTTC
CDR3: CAIRQGLDYGYTF

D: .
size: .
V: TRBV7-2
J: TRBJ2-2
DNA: TGTGCCAGCAGCTCCCTCGAGGGGTGGGAGCTGTTTTTT
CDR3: CASSSLEGWELFF

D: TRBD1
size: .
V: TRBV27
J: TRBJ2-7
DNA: TGTGCCAGCAGTTTATCGACAGGGTCCTACGAGCAGTACTTC
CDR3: CASSLSTGSYEQYF

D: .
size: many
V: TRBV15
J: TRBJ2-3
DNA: TGTGCCACCAGCAGAGGCACCACAGATACGCAGTATTTT
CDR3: CATSRGTTDTQYF

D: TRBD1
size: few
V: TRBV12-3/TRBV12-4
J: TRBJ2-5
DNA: TGTGCCAGCAGTCTCCGGACAGGGCGAACAGAGACCCAGTACTTC
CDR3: CASSLRTGRTETQYF

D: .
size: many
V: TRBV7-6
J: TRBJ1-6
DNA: TGTGCCAGCAGCTTTGCGGCAGGGGATAATTCACCCCTCCACTTT
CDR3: CASSFAAGDNSPLHF

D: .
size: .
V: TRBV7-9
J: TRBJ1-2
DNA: TGTGCCAGCAGCTTACAGGGACCGCATGGCTACACCTTC
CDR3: CASSLQGPHGYTF

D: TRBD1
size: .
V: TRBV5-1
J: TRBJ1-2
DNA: TGCGCCAGCAGCTGGGACAGGGGGCAAGGCTACACCTTC
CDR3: CASSWDRGQGYTF

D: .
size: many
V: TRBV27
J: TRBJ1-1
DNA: TGTGCCAGCAGTTTCGCGGAGGCCACTGAAGCTTTCTTT
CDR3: CASSFAEATEAFF

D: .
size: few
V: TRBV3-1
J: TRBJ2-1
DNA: TGTGCCAGCAGCCAAGAGGGTCAGGGCCATGAGCAGTTCTTC
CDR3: CASSQEGQGHEQFF

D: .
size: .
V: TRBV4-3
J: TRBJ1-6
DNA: TGCGCCAGCAGCCAAGAGATTTTGGGGAATTCACCCCTCCACTTT
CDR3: CASSQEILGNSPLHF

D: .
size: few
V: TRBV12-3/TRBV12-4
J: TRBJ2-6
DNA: TGTGCCAGCAGTGGAATTGGGGCTGGGGCCAACGTCCTGACTTTC
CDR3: CASSGIGAGANVLTF

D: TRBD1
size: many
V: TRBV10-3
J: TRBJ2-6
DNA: TGTGCCATCAGTGGGGACAGATCTGGGGCCAACGTCCTGACTTTC
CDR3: CAISGDRSGANVLTF

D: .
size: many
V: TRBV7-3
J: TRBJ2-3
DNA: TGTGCCAGCAGCTTTAGCCTCACAGATACGCAGTATTTT
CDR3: CASSFSLTDTQYF

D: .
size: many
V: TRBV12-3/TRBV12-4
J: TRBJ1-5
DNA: TGTGCCAGCAGTTGGGACCAAAATCAGCCCCAGCATTTT
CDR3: CASSWDQNQPQHF

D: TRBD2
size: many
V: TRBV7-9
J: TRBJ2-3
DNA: TGTGCCAGCAGCGCGGGACTAGTAGTCGTAGATACGCAGTATTTT
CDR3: CASSAGLVVVDTQYF

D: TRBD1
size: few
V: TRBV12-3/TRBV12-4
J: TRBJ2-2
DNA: TGTGCCAGCAGTCGACAGGGGACCCATCCCGGGGAGCTGTTTTTT
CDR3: CASSRQGTHPGELFF

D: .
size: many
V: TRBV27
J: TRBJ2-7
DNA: TGTGCCAGCAGTTCGGGGGCCTCCTACGAGCAGTACTTC
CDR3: CASSSGASYEQYF

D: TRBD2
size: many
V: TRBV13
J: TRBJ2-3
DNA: TGTGCCAGCAGCATCCAAGCGGGGGCGGGGACAGATACGCAGTATTTT
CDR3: CASSIQAGAGTDTQYF

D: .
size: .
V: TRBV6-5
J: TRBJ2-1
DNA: TGTGCCAGCCGCTTGCGGTGGGGAGTTGACAATGAGCAGTTCTTC
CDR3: CASRLRWGVDNEQFF

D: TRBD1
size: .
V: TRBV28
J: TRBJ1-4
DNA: TGTGCCAGCAGTTTCAGGGGGCGGTCGACTAATGAAAAACTGTTTTTT
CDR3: CASSFRGRSTNEKLFF

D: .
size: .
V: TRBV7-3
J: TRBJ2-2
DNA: TGTGCCAGCAGACCTTCAAGGAACACCGGGGAGCTGTTTTTT
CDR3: CASRPSRNTGELFF